This is a list of T cell receptor beta chains from one sample in a study of OX40 agonist ivuxolimab in advanced cancers. Assay used: immunoSEQ multiplex PCR; TCRdb lists only in-frame clones, some missing. The sample carries approximately 89,000 clones, around nine tenths recorded once. This material consisted of CD4+ or CD8+ T cells sorted from blood, taken in a trial of the OX40 agonist ivuxolimab. These TCRs come from an adult with an advanced solid tumor such as melanoma, head and neck, liver or kidney cancer. Each CDR3 is given with its conserved first and last residue. Each record gives: J gene, V gene, CDR3 protein.

j_gene: TRBJ1-6; v_gene: TRBV5-1; CDR3aa: CASSLGQGIGSPLHF
j_gene: TRBJ1-5; v_gene: TRBV11-2; CDR3aa: CASSFQGANEPQHF
j_gene: TRBJ2-1; v_gene: TRBV6-5; CDR3aa: CASSPIEGAYNEQFF
j_gene: TRBJ2-7; v_gene: TRBV10-3; CDR3aa: CAISRQYEQYF
j_gene: TRBJ2-7; v_gene: TRBV18; CDR3aa: CASSPRQGVDEQYF
j_gene: TRBJ1-2; v_gene: TRBV7-2; CDR3aa: CASSPRTGGSYGYTF
j_gene: TRBJ1-6; v_gene: TRBV11-3; CDR3aa: CASSSSYNSPLHF
j_gene: TRBJ2-7; v_gene: TRBV5-4; CDR3aa: CAAHWDRTSYEQYF
j_gene: TRBJ2-5; v_gene: TRBV27; CDR3aa: CASSPLDREETQYF
j_gene: TRBJ2-3; v_gene: TRBV30; CDR3aa: CAWSPIGGLAGVSTDTQYF